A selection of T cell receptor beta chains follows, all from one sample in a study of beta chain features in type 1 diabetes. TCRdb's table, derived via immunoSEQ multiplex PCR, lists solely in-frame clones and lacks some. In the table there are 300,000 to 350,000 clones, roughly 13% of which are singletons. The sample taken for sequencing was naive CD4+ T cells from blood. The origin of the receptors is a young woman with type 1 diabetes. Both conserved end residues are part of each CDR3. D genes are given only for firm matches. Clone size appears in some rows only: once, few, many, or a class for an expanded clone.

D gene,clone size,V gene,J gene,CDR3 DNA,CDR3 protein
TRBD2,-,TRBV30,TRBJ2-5,TGTGCCTGGAGTGATGGACGGGAGGGGACCCAGTACTTC,CAWSDGREGTQYF
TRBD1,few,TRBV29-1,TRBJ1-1,TGCAGCGTTGTGGGACAGGGTAACACTGAAGCTTTCTTT,CSVVGQGNTEAFF
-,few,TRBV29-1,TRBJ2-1,TGCAGCGTTGTAGCCCCCGGGGGGCGGCCCATCCACAATGAGCAGTTCTTC,CSVVAPGGRPIHNEQFF
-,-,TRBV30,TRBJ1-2,TGTGCCTGGGGTGACAGGCGAAACTATGGCTACACCTTC,CAWGDRRNYGYTF
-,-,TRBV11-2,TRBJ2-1,TGTGCCAGCAGCTTAGTTAACTCCTACAATGAGCAGTTCTTC,CASSLVNSYNEQFF
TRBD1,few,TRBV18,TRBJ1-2,TGTGCCAGCTCACCATCGTTACAGGGGAACTATGGCTACACCTTC,CASSPSLQGNYGYTF
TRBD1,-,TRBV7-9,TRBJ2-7,TGTGCCAGCAGCACCAGGACAGGGCTGGCCGAGCAGTACTTC,CASSTRTGLAEQYF
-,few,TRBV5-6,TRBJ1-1,TGTGCCAGCAGCCTGGGCGGGAGGAACACTGAAGCTTTCTTT,CASSLGGRNTEAFF
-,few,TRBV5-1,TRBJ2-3,TGCGCCAGCAGCCCCCCAGCGTGGGGGCTGGGAGATACGCAGTATTTT,CASSPPAWGLGDTQYF
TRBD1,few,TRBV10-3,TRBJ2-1,TGTGCCATCAGTGGGGGACAGGGTTCCTACAATGAGCAGTTCTTC,CAISGGQGSYNEQFF
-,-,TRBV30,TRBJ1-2,TGTGCCTGGAGTACAGGGAACTATGGCTACACCTTC,CAWSTGNYGYTF
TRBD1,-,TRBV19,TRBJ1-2,TGTGCCAGTAGCTGGGACAGCCGCTATGGCTACACCTTC,CASSWDSRYGYTF
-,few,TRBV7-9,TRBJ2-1,TGTGCCAGCAGCTTAGTGGGCAGGGGTGAGCAGTTCTTC,CASSLVGRGEQFF
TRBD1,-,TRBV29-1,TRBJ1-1,TGCAGCGTTGCGGTGACAGGGCCCACTGAAGCTTTCTTT,CSVAVTGPTEAFF
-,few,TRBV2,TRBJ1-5,TGTGCCAGCAGTGTCGGAGGGAGTAATGGCCAGCCCCAGCATTTT,CASSVGGSNGQPQHF
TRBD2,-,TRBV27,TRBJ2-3,TGTGCCAGCAGTGCCGGACTAGCTTATACGCAGTATTTT,CASSAGLAYTQYF
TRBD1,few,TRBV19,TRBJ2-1,TGTGCCAGTAGGATGCTGGACAGGGCAAGAGGTGAGCAGTTCTTC,CASRMLDRARGEQFF
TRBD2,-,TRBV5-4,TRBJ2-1,TGTGCCAGCAGCAGGACTAGTAAATCCTACAATGAGCAGTTCTTC,CASSRTSKSYNEQFF
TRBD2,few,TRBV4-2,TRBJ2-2,TGTGCCAGCAGCCAAGAACCTAGCGGGAGGAACACCGGGGAGCTGTTTTTT,CASSQEPSGRNTGELFF
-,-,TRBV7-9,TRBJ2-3,TGTGCCAGCAGCCCCGGGCCTGGACTAGATACGCAGTATTTT,CASSPGPGLDTQYF
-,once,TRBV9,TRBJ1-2,TGTGCCAGCAGCGTAGATGTGGGGCAGGACTATGGCTACACCTTC,CASSVDVGQDYGYTF
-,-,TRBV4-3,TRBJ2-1,TGCGCCAGCAGCCATGATCAGGCAGGGTACGGCCATGAGCAGTTCTTC,CASSHDQAGYGHEQFF
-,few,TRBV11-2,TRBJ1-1,TGTGCCAGCAGCTTAGGAGGATTTATGAACACTGAAGCTTTCTTT,CASSLGGFMNTEAFF
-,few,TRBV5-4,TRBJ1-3,TGTGCCAGCAGCGTAGGGGCTGGAAACACCATATATTTT,CASSVGAGNTIYF
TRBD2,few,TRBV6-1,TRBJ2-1,TGTGCCAGCATTGCTGGAGGACTAGCGGGAGGACGGTTCTTC,CASIAGGLAGGRFF
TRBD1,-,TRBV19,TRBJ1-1,TGTGCCAGTAGAAGGACAGGGGACTACACTGAAGCTTTCTTT,CASRRTGDYTEAFF
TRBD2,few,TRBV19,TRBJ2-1,TGTGCCAGTAGTCCTATCACTAGCGGGAAACACAATGAGCAGTTCTTC,CASSPITSGKHNEQFF
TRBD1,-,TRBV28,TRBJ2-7,TGTGCCAGCAGTTCCGGGGACAGGAATCCCGACGAGCAGTACTTC,CASSSGDRNPDEQYF
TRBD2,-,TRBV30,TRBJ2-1,TGTGCCTGGGGGGGTGGGACTAGGGGAAATGAGCAGTTCTTC,CAWGGGTRGNEQFF